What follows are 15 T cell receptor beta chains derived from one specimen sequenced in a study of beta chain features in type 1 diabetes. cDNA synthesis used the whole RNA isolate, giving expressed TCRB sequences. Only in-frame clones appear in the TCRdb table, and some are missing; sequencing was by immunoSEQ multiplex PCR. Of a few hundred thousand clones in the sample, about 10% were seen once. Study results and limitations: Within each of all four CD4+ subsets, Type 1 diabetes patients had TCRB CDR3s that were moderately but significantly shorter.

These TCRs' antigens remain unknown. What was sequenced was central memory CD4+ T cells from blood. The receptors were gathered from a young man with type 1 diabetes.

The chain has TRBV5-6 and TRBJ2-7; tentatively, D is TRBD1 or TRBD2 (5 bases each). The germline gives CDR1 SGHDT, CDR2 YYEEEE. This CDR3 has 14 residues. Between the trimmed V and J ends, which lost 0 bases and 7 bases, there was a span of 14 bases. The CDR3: CASSLDQGTGEQYF. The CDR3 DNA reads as TGTGCCAGCAGCTTGGATCAGGGTACGGGAGAGCAGTACTTC.

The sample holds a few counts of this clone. CDR3 sequence: CASSFRQENTEAFF. The DNA of the CDR3 is TGTGCCAGCAGCTTCCGGCAGGAGAACACTGAAGCTTTCTTT. V and J are TRBV7-2 and TRBJ1-1, with no clear D. Germline CDR1 reads SGHTA; CDR2 reads FQGNSA. The CDR3 has 14 residues. V dropped 3 bases and J dropped 1 base, with 9 bases sitting between them.

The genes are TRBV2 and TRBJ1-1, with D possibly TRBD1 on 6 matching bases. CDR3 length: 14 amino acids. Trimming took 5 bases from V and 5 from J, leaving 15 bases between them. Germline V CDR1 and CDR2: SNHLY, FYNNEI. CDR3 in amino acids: CASSIEGQSTEAFF. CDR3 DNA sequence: TGTGCCAGCAGTATAGAGGGACAAAGTACTGAAGCTTTCTTT. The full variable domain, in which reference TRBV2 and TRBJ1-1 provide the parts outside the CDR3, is EPEVTQTPSHQVTQMGQEVILRCVPISNHLYFYWYRQILGQKVEFLVSFYNNEISEKSEIFDDQFSVERPDGSNFTLKIRSTKLEDSAMYFCASSIEGQSTEAFFGQGTRLTVV.

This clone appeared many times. CDR3 residues: CASSRGGDTDTQYF. The CDR3 nucleotides read TGTGCCAGCAGCCGTGGCGGGGACACAGATACGCAGTATTTT. This sequence joins TRBV5-4 and TRBJ2-3; D may be TRBD2 (6 bases). Germline V gene data show CDR1 as SGHNT and CDR2 as YYREEE (reference sequence). Between the trimmed V and J ends, which lost 4 bases and 2 bases, there was a span of 11 bases. The CDR3 consists of 14 residues. The whole variable domain, filled in from reference TRBV5-4 and TRBJ2-3, reads ETGVTQSPTHLIKTRGQQVTLRCSSQSGHNTVSWYQQALGQGPQFIFQYYREEENGRGNFPPRFSGLQFPNYSSELNVNALELDDSALYLCASSRGGDTDTQYFGPGTRLTVL.

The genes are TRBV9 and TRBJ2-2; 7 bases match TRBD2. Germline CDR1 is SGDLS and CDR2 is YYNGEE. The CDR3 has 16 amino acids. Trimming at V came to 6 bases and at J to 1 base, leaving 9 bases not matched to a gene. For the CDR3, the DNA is TGTGCCAGCACCAAAAGGGCGGGAGTGAACACCGGGGAGCTGTTTTTT. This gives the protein CASTKRAGVNTGELFF.

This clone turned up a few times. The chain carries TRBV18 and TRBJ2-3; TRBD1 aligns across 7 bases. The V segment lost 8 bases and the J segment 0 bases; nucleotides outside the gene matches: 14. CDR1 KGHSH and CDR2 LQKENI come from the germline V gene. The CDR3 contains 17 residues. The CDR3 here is CASRNGRQGASTDTQYF. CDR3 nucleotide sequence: TGTGCCAGCCGGAATGGCCGACAGGGTGCCAGCACAGATACGCAGTATTTT.

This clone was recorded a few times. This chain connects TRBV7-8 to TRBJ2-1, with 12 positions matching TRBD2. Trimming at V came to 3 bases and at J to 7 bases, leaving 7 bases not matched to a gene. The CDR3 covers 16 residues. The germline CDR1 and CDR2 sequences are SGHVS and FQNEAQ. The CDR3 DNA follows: TGTGCCAGCAGCTTTCGACTAGCGGGAGCGTTTAATGAGCAGTTCTTC. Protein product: CASSFRLAGAFNEQFF.

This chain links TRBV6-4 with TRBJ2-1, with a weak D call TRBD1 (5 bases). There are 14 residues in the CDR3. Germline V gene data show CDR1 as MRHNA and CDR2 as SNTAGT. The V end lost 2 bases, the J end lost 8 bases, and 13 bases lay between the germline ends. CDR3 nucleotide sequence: TGTGCCAGCAGTGACGGCAGGGCATCCGATGAGCAGTTCTTC. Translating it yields CASSDGRASDEQFF.

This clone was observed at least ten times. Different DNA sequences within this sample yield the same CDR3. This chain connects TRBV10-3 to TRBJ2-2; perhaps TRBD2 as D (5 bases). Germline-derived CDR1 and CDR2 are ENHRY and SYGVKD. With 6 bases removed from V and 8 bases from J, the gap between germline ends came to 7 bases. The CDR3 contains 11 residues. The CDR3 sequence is CAISPGGELFF. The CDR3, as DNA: TGTGCCATCAGCCCGGGAGGGGAGCTGTTTTTT.

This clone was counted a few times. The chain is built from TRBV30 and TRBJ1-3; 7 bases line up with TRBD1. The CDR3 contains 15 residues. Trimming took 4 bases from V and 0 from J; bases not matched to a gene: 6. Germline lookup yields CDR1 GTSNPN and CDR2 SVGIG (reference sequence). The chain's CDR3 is CAWTMAGGSGNTIYF. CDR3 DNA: TGTGCCTGGACCATGGCAGGGGGCTCTGGAAACACCATATATTTT.

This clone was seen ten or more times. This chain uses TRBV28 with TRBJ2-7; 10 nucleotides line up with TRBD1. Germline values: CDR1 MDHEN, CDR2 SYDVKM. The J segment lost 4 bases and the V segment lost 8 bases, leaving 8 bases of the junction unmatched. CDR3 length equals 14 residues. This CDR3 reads CASFGTGEKYEQYF. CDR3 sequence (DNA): TGTGCCAGCTTTGGGACAGGGGAAAAATACGAGCAGTACTTC.

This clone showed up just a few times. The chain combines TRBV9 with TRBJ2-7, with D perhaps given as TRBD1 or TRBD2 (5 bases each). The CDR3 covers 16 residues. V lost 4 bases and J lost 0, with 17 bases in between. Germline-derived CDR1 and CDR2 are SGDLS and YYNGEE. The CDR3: CASSWAGAASSYEQYF. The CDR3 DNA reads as TGTGCCAGCAGCTGGGCCGGGGCCGCGAGCTCCTACGAGCAGTACTTC.

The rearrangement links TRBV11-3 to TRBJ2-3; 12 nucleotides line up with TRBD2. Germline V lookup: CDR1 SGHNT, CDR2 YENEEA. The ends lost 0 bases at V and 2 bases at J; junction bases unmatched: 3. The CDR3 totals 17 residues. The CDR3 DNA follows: TGTGCCAGCAGCTTAGAGACTAGCGGGAGCTTCACAGATACGCAGTATTTT. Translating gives CASSLETSGSFTDTQYF.

The CDR3 DNA reads TGTGCCTGGAGCGGGACAGGTCCTAGGCAGTATTTT. It encodes CAWSGTGPRQYF. The chain is built from TRBV30 and TRBJ2-3; 8 nucleotides agree with TRBD1. CDR1 GTSNPN and CDR2 SVGIG come from the germline V gene (reference sequence). CDR3 length: 12 residues. Losses at the gene ends were 3 bases for V and 11 bases for J; bases not matched to a gene: 7.

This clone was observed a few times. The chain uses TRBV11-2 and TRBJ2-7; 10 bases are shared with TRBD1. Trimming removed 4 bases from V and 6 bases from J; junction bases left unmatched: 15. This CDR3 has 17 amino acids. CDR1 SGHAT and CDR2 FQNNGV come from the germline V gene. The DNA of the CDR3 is TGTGCCAGCAGCTCTGCCGGGACAGGGGTTTTGATGGGCGAGCAGTACTTC. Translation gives CASSSAGTGVLMGEQYF.